The clone carrying this T cell receptor beta chain was counted between two and nine times. Its target is not known. This sample is part of a study of early T cells in non-severe SARS-CoV-2 infection. The wider study: Unsorted whole blood bulk RNA was sequenced, with unpaired chains.

Whole-study findings and limits: The VDJdb matching leaned toward anti-spike CD8 responses and overlooked private and CD4 specificities.

This CDR3 contains 17 residues. The protocol attached unique molecular identifiers to individual cDNA molecules. TCRdb analysed the 5' RACE reads with MiXCR anew, one entry per CDR3 protein. Of tens of thousands of distinct CDR3 sequences listed, around 11% are singletons. This TCR was sampled from an adult who was a healthcare worker with PCR-confirmed SARS-CoV-2 infection or an uninfected control (not recorded which). The donor label of this sample is uncertain. The V call is TRBV21-1, the J call TRBJ2-5. TRBV21-1 is labeled a pseudogene. The sample in question was whole blood, obtained at baseline. CDR3 coding DNA: TGTGCCAGCAGCAAAGATTGTTGCGTCGGTTATCAAGAGACCCAGTACTTC. Translation gives CASSKDCCVGYQETQYF.